This T cell receptor (beta chain) comes out of a study of blood T cell repertoires in COVID-19. Trimming took 4 bases from V and 4 from J; bases not matched to a gene: 9. CDR1 and CDR2 (germline): SGDLS, YYNGEE. The CDR3 has 15 residues. Assay used: immunoSEQ multiplex PCR; TCRdb lists only in-frame clones, some missing. The sample lists some 320,000 clones, around 87% occurring once. The specimen sequenced was PBMCs or T cells enriched from blood (not recorded which). The receptor was derived from a woman under 40 who had recovered from COVID-19. The rearrangement uses TRBV9 and TRBJ1-2; TRBD1 matches 8 bases. The CDR3 sequence is CASSFLTGVSYGYTF. CDR3 bases: TGTGCCAGCAGCTTCCTGACAGGGGTCTCCTATGGCTACACCTTC.